This TCR beta chain was sequenced for a study of early T cells in non-severe SARS-CoV-2 infection. Study as a whole: The study sequenced bulk RNA from unsorted whole blood, with chains unpaired. Points from the study as a whole: The study's VDJdb matching favored anti-spike CD8 responses and missed private and CD4 specificities.

Individual cDNA molecules were tagged with unique molecular identifiers. TCRdb fed the 5' RACE reads into MiXCR, producing one record per CDR3 protein. The sample lists fewer than 35,000 distinct CDR3 sequences; less than 6% were seen once. Note on this clonotype: Its antigen is unidentified.

This CDR3 spans 15 amino acids. The ends were cut back, 6 bases at V and 0 bases at J, with 12 bases in the middle. The clonotype originates from an adult who was a healthcare worker with PCR-confirmed SARS-CoV-2 infection or an uninfected control (not recorded which). The sample taken for sequencing was whole blood. The chain combines TRBV12-3 or TRBV12-4 with TRBJ2-1, with no clear D. The CDR3 DNA is TGTGCCAGCAGCCCACGGTCGAGCTCCTACAATGAGCAGTTCTTC. Protein sequence: CASSPRSSSYNEQFF.